The sequence of this TCR beta chain was determined in a study of human T cells and chemical hapten exposure. Study observations and caveats: In the PT1 data, expanded TCR counts showed a positive correlation with patch test score.

The time point here: patch test 3, about 24 weeks after DPC sensitization. Treatment of the sample: therapeutic diphenylcyclopropenone sensitization with weekly scalp DPC. Researchers sampled blood before each patch test went on. Germline CDR1 reads MNHEY; CDR2 reads SVGAGI. The CDR3 is 14 residues long. V was shortened by 2 bases and J by 3 bases, with 10 bases between the two germline ends. For the library, individual cDNA molecules each received unique molecular identifiers. In TCRdb, the RACE reads were re-called with MiXCR into one record per CDR3 protein. The profile shows around 70,000 distinct CDR3 sequences, approximately 12% of them singletons. This clonotype was found many times. Its antigen is unidentified.

This clonotype was obtained from a woman between 45 and 65 years old with alopecia areata. Some clones in this sample may be carry-over from other donors' samples. The specimen was whole blood, collected in connection with sensitization to the hapten diphenylcyclopropenone (DPC). The chain is built from TRBV6-5 and TRBJ1-1; D unclear. CDR3 in amino acids: CASSYGDRYTEAFF. The CDR3 DNA reads as TGTGCCAGCAGTTACGGCGATCGGTACACTGAAGCTTTCTTT.